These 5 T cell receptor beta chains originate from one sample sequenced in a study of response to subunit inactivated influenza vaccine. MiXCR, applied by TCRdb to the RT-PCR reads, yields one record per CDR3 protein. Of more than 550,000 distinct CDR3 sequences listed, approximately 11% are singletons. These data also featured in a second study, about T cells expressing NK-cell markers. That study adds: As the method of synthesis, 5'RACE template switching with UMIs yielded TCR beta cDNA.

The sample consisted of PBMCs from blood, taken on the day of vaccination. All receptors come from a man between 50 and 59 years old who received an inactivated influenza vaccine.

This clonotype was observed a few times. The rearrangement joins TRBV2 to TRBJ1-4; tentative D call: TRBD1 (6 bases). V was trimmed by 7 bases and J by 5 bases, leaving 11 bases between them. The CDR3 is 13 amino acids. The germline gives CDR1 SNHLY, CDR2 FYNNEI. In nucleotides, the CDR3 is TGTGCCAGCACCGGGACACGGAATGAAAAACTGTTTTTT. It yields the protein CASTGTRNEKLFF.

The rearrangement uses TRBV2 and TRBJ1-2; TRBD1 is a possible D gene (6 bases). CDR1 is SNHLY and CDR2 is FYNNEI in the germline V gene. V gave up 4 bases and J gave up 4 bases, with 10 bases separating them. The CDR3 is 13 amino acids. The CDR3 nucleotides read TGTGCCAGCAGTGTGAGGGGGGTCTATGGCTACACCTTC. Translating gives CASSVRGVYGYTF. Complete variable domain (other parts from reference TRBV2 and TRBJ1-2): EPEVTQTPSHQVTQMGQEVILRCVPISNHLYFYWYRQILGQKVEFLVSFYNNEISEKSEIFDDQFSVERPDGSNFTLKIRSTKLEDSAMYFCASSVRGVYGYTFGSGTRLTVV.

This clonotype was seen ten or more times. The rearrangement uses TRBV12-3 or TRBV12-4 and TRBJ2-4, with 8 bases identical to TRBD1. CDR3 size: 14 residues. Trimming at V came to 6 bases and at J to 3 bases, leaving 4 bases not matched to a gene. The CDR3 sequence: CASRTGEVKNIQYF. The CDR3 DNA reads TGTGCCAGCAGGACAGGGGAGGTCAAAAACATTCAGTACTTC.

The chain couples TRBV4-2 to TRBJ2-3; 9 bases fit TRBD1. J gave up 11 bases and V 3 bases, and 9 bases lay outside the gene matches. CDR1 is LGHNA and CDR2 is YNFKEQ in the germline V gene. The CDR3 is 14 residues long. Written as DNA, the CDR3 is TGTGCCAGCAGCCAGGACCGGACAGGGGTTGGGCAGTATTTT. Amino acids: CASSQDRTGVGQYF.

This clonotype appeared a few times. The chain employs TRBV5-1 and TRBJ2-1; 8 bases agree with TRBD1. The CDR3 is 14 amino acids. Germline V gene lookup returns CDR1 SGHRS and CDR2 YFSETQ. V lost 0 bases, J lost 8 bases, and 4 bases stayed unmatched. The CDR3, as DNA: TGCGCCAGCAGCTTGGGACAGGGGCATCATGAGCAGTTCTTC. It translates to CASSLGQGHHEQFF.